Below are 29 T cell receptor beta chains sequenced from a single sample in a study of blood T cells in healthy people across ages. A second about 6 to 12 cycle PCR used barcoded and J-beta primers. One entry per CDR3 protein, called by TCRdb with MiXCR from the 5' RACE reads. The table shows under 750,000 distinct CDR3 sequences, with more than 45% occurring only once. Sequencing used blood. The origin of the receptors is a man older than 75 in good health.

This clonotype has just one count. The CDR3 bases are TGTGCCATCAGGCAGGGGTCAGACTTTAACACTGAAGCTTTCTTT. It specifies CAIRQGSDFNTEAFF. V and J are TRBV10-3 and TRBJ1-1, with D possibly being TRBD1 (6 bases). The CDR3 has 15 amino acids. The ends were cut back, 6 bases at V and 2 bases at J, with 16 bases in the middle. Germline-derived CDR1 and CDR2 are ENHRY and SYGVKD.

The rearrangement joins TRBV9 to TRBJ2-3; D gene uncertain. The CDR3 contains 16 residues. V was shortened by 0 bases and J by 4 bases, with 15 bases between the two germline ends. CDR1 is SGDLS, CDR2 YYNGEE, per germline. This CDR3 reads CASSVGPGVDADTQYF. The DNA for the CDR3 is TGTGCCAGCAGCGTAGGGCCCGGTGTCGACGCAGATACGCAGTATTTT.

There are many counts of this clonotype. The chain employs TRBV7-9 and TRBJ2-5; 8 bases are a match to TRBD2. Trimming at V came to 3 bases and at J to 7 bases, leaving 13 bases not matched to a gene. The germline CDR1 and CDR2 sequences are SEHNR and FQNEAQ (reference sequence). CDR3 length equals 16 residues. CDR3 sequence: CASSFSGLARTGTQYF. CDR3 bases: TGTGCCAGCAGCTTTAGCGGACTAGCTAGAACGGGGACCCAGTACTTC. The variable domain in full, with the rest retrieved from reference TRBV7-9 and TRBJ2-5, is DTGVSQNPRHKITKRGQNVTFRCDPISEHNRLYWYRQTLGQGPEFLTYFQNEAQLEKSRLLSDRFSAERPKGSFSTLEIQRTEQGDSAMYLCASSFSGLARTGTQYFGPGTRLLVL.

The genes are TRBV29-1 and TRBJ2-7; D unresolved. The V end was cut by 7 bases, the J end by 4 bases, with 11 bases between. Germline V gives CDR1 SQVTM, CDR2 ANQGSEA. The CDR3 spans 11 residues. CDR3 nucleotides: TGCAGCGCCACATACCGGTACGAGCAGTACTTC. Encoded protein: CSATYRYEQYF.

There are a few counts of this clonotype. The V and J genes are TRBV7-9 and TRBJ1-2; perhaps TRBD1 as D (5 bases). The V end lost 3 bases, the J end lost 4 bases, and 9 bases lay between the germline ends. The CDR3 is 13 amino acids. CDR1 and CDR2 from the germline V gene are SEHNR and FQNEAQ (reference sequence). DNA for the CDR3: TGTGCCAGCAGCTTTGAGAGGGGCTATGGCTACACCTTC. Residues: CASSFERGYGYTF.

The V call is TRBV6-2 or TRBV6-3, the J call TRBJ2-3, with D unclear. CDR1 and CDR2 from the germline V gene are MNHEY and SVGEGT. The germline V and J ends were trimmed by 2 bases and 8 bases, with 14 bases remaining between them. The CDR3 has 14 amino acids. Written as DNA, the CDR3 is TGTGCCAGCAGTTACGGCCCACGGGTGGGTACGCAGTATTTT. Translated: CASSYGPRVGTQYF.

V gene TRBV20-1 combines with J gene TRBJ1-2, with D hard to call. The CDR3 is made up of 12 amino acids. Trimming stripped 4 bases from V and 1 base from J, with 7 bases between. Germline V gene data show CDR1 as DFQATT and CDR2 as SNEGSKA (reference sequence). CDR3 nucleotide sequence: TGCAGTGCTACCAGGAGTAACTATGGCTACACCTTC. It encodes CSATRSNYGYTF.

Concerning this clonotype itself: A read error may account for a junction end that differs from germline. Here the CDR3 DNA reads TGTACCAGCAGCTCTCGACAGGGGAATACTGAAGCTTTCTTT. It yields the protein CTSSSRQGNTEAFF. The V gene is TRBV7-9, the J gene TRBJ1-1, with 8 bases that match TRBD1. This CDR3 is 14 amino acids long. Germline V gene sequence: CDR1 SEHNR, CDR2 FQNEAQ (reference sequence). Full variable domain (outside the CDR3, taken from reference TRBV7-9 and TRBJ1-1): DTGVSQNPRHKITKRGQNVTFRCDPISEHNRLYWYRQTLGQGPEFLTYFQNEAQLEKSRLLSDRFSAERPKGSFSTLEIQRTEQGDSAMYLCTSSSRQGNTEAFFGQGTRLTVV.

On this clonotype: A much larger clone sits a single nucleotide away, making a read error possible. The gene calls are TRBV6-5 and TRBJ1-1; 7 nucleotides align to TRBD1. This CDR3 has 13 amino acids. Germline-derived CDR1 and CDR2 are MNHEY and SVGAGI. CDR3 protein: CACSTGVEAEAFF. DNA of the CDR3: TGTGCCTGCAGTACAGGGGTAGAGGCTGAAGCTTTCTTT.

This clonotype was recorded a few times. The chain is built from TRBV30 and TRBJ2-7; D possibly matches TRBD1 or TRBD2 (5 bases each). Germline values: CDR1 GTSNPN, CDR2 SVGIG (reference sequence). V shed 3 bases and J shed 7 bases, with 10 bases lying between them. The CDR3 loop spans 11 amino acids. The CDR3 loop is CAWRRGGEQYF. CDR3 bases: TGTGCCTGGAGGAGGGGTGGTGAGCAGTACTTC. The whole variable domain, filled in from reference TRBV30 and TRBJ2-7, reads SQTIHQWPATLVQPVGSPLSLECTVEGTSNPNLYWYRQAAGRGLQLLFYSVGIGQISSEVPQNLSASRPQDRQFILSSKKLLLSDSGFYLCAWRRGGEQYFGPGTRLTVT.

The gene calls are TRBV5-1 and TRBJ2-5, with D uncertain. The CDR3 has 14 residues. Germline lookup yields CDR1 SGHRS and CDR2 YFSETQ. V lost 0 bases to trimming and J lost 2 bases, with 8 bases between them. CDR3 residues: CASSLGPMQETQYF. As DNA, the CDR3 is TGCGCCAGCAGCTTGGGACCCATGCAAGAGACCCAGTACTTC.

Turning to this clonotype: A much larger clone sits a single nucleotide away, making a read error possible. CDR3 bases: TGTGCCAGCAGCAAAGCCTACGAGCAGTACTTC. It translates to CASSKAYEQYF. V is TRBV21-1 and J is TRBJ2-5. The J call may be faulty, since TRBJ2-7 better matches the DNA end. TRBV21-1 represents a pseudogene. The length of the CDR3 is 11 residues.

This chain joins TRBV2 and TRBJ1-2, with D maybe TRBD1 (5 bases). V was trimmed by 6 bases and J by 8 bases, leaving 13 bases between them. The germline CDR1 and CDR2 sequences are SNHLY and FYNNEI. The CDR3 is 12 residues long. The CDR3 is CASRESGGGYTF. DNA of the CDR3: TGTGCCAGCAGAGAGTCTGGGGGAGGCTACACCTTC.

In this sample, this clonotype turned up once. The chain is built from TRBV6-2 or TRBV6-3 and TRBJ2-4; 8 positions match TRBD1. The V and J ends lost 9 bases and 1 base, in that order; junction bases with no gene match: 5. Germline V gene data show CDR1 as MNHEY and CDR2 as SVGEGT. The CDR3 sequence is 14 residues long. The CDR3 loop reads CASQGASAKNIQYF. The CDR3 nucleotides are TGTGCCAGTCAGGGGGCCTCGGCCAAAAACATTCAGTACTTC.

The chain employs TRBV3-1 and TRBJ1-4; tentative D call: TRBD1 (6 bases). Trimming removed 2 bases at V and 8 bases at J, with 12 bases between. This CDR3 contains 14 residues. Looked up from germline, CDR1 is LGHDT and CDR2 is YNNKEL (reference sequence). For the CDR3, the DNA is TGTGCCAGCAGCCAAAACACAGGGCAAGAAAAACTGTTTTTT. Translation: CASSQNTGQEKLFF. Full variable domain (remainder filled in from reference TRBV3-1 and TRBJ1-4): DTAVSQTPKYLVTQMGNDKSIKCEQNLGHDTMYWYKQDSKKFLKIMFSYNNKELIINETVPNRFSPKSPDKAHLNLHINSLELGDSAVYFCASSQNTGQEKLFFGSGTQLSVL.

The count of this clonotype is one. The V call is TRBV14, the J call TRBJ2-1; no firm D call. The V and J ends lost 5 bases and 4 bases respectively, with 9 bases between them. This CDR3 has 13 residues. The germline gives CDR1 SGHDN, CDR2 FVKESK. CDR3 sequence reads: CASSGLSYNEQFF. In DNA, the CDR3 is TGTGCCAGCAGCGGCCTATCTTACAATGAGCAGTTCTTC.

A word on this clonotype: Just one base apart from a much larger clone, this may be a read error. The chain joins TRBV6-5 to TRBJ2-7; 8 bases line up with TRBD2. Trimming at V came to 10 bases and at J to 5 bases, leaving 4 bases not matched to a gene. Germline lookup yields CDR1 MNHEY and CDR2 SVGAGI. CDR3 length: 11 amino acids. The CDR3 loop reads CATGRADEQYF. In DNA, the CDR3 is TGTGCCACCGGGAGGGCTGACGAGCAGTACTTC.

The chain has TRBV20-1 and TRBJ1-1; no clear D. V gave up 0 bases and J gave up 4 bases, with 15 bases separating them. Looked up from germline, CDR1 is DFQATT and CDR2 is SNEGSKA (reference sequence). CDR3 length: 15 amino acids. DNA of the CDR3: TGCAGTGCTAGAGATCAGAGAAGGGTTGGCACTGAAGCTTTCTTT. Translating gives CSARDQRRVGTEAFF.

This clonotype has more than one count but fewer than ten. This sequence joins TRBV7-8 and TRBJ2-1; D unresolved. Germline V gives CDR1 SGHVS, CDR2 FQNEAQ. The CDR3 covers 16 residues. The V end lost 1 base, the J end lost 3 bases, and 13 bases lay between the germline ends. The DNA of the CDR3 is TGTGCCAGCAGCTTAGACCCCTCCCCGGACTACAATGAGCAGTTCTTC. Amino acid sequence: CASSLDPSPDYNEQFF.

The CDR3 spells CASRAGTTNEKLFF. Here the CDR3 DNA reads TGCGCCAGCAGGGCGGGAACAACTAATGAAAAACTGTTTTTT. This rearrangement joins TRBV5-1 to TRBJ1-4; D call uncertain. The CDR3 contains 14 residues. V was trimmed by 5 bases and J by 0 bases, leaving 8 bases between them. Looked up from germline, CDR1 is SGHRS and CDR2 is YFSETQ.

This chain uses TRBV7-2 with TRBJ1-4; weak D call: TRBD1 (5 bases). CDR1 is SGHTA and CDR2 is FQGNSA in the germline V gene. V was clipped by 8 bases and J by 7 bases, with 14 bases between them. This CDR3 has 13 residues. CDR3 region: CASGPGTVEKLFF. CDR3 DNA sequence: TGTGCCAGCGGCCCAGGGACCGTTGAAAAACTGTTTTTT. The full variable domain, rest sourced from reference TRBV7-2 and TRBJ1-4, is GAGVSQSPSNKVTEKGKDVELRCDPISGHTALYWYRQSLGQGLEFLIYFQGNSAPDKSGLPSDRFSAERTGGSVSTLTIQRTQQEDSAVYLCASGPGTVEKLFFGSGTQLSVL.

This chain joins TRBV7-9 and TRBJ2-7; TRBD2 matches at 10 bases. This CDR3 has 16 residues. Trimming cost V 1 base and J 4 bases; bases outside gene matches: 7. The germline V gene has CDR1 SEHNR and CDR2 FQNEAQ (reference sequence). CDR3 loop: CASSLGFGTSEYEQYF. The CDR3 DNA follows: TGTGCCAGCAGCTTAGGGTTCGGGACTAGCGAATACGAGCAGTACTTC. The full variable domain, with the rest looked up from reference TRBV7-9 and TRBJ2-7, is DTGVSQNPRHKITKRGQNVTFRCDPISEHNRLYWYRQTLGQGPEFLTYFQNEAQLEKSRLLSDRFSAERPKGSFSTLEIQRTEQGDSAMYLCASSLGFGTSEYEQYFGPGTRLTVT.

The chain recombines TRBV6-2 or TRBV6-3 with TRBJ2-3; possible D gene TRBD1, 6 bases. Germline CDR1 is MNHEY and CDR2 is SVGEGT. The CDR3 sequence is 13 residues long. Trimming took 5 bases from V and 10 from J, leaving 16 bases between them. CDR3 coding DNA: TGTGCCAGCAGTCGGGACAACAACCGACCGCAGTATTTT. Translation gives CASSRDNNRPQYF.

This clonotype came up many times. CDR3 sequence reads: CASSRDRVRQPQHF. The CDR3 DNA is TGTGCCAGCAGTAGGGACAGGGTAAGGCAGCCCCAGCATTTT. J is TRBJ1-5 and V is TRBV6-5, with 9 bases identical to TRBD1. Germline-derived CDR1 and CDR2 are MNHEY and SVGAGI. V gave up 5 bases and J gave up 7 bases; unmatched junction bases: 6. This CDR3 spans 14 amino acids.

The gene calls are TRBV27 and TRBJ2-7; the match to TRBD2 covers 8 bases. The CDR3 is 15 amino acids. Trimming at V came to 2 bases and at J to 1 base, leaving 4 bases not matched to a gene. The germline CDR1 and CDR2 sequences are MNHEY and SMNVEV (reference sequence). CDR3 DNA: TGTGCCAGCAGTTTAACGGGAGGGCCGTCCTACGAGCAGTACTTC. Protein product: CASSLTGGPSYEQYF.

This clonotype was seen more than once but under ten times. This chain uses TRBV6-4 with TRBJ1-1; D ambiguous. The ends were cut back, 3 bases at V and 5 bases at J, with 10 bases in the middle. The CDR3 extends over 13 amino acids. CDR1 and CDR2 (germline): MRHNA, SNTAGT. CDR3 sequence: CASSEARGTEAFF. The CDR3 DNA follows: TGTGCCAGCAGTGAGGCCCGCGGGACTGAAGCTTTCTTT.

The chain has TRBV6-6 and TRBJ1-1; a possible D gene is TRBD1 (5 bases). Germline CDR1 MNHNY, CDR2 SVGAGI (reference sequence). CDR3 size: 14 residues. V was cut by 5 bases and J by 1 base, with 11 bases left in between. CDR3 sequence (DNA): TGTGCCAGCAGTAAAAAGCAGGGGAACACTGAAGCTTTCTTT. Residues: CASSKKQGNTEAFF.

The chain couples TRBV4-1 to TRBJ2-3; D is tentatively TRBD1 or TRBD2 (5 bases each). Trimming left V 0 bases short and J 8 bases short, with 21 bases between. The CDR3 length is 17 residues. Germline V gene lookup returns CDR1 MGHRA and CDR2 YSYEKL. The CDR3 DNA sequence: TGCGCCAGCAGCCAAGATAGGGACCCGAGGGTGGGTGCTACGCAGTATTTT. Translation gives CASSQDRDPRVGATQYF.

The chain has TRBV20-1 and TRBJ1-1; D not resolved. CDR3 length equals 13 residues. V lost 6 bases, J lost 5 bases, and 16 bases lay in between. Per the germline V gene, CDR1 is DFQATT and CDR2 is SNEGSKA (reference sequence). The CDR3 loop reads CSAVDIGVTEAFF. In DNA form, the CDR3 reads TGCAGTGCCGTTGACATCGGGGTAACTGAAGCTTTCTTT.